The entry below describes one T cell receptor (beta chain). Its antigen is undetermined. The PCR made use of 60 Vbeta and 13 Jbeta primers. Using immunoSEQ multiplex PCR, the repertoire was profiled, and TCRdb retains in-frame clones only, with some absent. This table has about 140,000 clones, about two thirds appearing once. The data belong to a study of cytomegalovirus exposure and HLA in healthy donors. The study, taken as a whole, reports: For most TCR beta V segments, an earlier analysis put the productive rate at about 87% or about 30% of the time.

CDR3 length: 14 amino acids. CDR1 and CDR2 (germline): SGHTA, FQGTGA. The V segment lost 5 bases and the J segment 4 bases; nucleotides outside the gene matches: 4. The sequencing sample was made of PBMCs. The rearrangement uses TRBV7-3 and TRBJ2-7; 11 bases match TRBD1. The sequence came from a man aged 25 to 40 in good health and CMV-seropositive. The CDR3 reads CASSRGQGAYEQYF. CDR3 DNA: TGTGCCAGCAGCCGTGGACAGGGGGCATACGAGCAGTACTTC.